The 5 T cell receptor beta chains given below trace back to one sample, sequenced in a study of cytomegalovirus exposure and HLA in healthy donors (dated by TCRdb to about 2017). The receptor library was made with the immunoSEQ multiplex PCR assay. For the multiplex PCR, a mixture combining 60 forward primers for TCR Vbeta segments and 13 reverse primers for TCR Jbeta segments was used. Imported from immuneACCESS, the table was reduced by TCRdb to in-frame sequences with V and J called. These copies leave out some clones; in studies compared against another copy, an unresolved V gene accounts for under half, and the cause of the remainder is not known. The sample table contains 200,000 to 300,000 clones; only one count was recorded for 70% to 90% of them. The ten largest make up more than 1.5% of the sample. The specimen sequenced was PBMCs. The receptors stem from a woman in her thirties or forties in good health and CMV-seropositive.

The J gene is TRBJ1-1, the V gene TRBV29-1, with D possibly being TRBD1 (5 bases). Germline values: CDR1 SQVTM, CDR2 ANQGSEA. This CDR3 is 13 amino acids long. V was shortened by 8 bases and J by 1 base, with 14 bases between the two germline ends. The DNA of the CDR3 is TGCAGCATGGGGGGAGTCGAGAACACTGAAGCTTTCTTT. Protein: CSMGGVENTEAFF.

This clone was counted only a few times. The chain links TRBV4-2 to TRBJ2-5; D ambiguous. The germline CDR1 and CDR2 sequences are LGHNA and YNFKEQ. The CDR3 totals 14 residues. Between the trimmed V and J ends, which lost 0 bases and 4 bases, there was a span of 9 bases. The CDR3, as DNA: TGTGCCAGCAGCCAAGATGGTAGAGGAGAGACCCAGTACTTC. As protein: CASSQDGRGETQYF.

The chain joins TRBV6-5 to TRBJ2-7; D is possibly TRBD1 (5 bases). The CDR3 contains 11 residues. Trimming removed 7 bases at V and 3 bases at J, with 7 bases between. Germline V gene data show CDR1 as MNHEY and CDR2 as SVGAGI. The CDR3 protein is CASMQGYEQYF. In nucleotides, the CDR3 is TGTGCCAGCATGCAGGGCTACGAGCAGTACTTC.

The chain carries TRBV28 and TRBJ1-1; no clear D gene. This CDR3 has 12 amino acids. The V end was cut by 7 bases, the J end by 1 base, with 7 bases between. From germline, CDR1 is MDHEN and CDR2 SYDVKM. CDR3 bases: TGTGCCAGCACCGGTTCGAACACTGAAGCTTTCTTT. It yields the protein CASTGSNTEAFF.

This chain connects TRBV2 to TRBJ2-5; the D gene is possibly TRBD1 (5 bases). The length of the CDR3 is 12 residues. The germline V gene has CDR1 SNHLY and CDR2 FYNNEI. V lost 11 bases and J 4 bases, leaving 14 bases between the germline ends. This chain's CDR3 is CASASQAETQYF. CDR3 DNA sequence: TGTGCCTCAGCTTCACAGGCAGAGACCCAGTACTTC.